Listed here are 12 T cell receptor beta chains from one sample, sequenced in a study of cutaneous CD30+ T cell lymphoproliferative disorder and hepatitis E. The method was immunoSEQ multiplex PCR; TCRdb's version includes in-frame clones alone and lacks a portion of them. The sample shows about 7,700 clones, about three quarters of them seen only once. The material sequenced was blood. The source of these receptors is a human donor with a cutaneous T cell lymphoproliferative disorder associated with hepatitis E virus.

The rearrangement uses TRBV25-1 and TRBJ1-4; maybe TRBD1 (5 bases). Germline CDR1 is MGHDK and CDR2 is SYGVNS. Between the trimmed V and J ends, which lost 2 bases and 5 bases, there was a span of 18 bases. This CDR3 has 17 amino acids. The CDR3 bases are TGTGCCAGCAGTGAAAGGGACGTCCCGTTTATCAATGAAAAACTGTTTTTT. Its translation: CASSERDVPFINEKLFF.

CDR3 sequence (DNA): TGTGCCAGTAATTCGGATTGGGCATTCGACTCCACGATGGATGGCTACACCTTC. It translates to CASNSDWAFDSTMDGYTF. The rearrangement links TRBV19 to TRBJ1-2; D remains ambiguous. The CDR3 runs 18 residues. Trimming removed 7 bases at V and 6 bases at J, with 30 bases between. The germline V gene has CDR1 LNHDA and CDR2 SQIVND (reference sequence).

Here the CDR3 reads CASSFNRQGSYEQYF. The CDR3 DNA follows: TGTGCCAGCAGCTTCAATCGACAGGGATCCTACGAGCAGTACTTC. The rearrangement uses TRBV7-2 and TRBJ2-7; TRBD1 matches 7 bases. The CDR3 covers 15 residues. Germline V gene data show CDR1 as SGHTA and CDR2 as FQGNSA. V trimming: 3 bases; J trimming: 1 base; junction bases outside the gene matches: 6.

CDR3 in amino acids: CASGQTTGQGGETQYF. CDR3 sequence (DNA): TGTGCTAGTGGTCAGACGACGGGGCAGGGAGGGGAGACCCAGTACTTC. J is TRBJ2-5 and V is TRBV12-5; 7 bases are a match to TRBD2. Germline V gene data show CDR1 as LGHNT and CDR2 as FRNRAP. Unmatched junction bases numbered 14, after V lost 5 bases and J lost 5 bases. CDR3 size: 16 residues.

The V call is TRBV6-5, the J call TRBJ1-4; D unresolved. Trimming removed 6 bases at V and 8 bases at J, with 19 bases between. Germline values: CDR1 MNHEY, CDR2 SVGAGI. There are 15 residues in the CDR3. The CDR3 loop is CASRMTDTYGEKLFF. CDR3 DNA: TGTGCCAGCAGAATGACCGACACCTACGGAGAAAAACTGTTTTTT.

The chain joins TRBV6-5 to TRBJ1-2; possible D gene TRBD1, 6 bases. V was clipped by 2 bases and J by 8 bases, with 12 bases between them. CDR1 and CDR2 (germline): MNHEY, SVGAGI. The CDR3 length is 13 residues. This CDR3 reads CASSYRGTEGYTF. The CDR3 bases are TGTGCCAGCAGTTACAGGGGGACGGAAGGCTACACCTTC.

The chain couples TRBV6-1 to TRBJ2-5, with TRBD2 matching 8 bases. In germline, CDR1 is MNHNS, CDR2 SASEGT. This CDR3 spans 13 amino acids. Germline trimming cut 8 bases from V and 1 base from J; bases unmatched to any gene: 3. The CDR3 region is CASFRGGQETQYF. DNA for the CDR3: TGTGCCAGCTTCCGGGGGGGCCAAGAGACCCAGTACTTC.

The chain is built from TRBV30 and TRBJ2-1; TRBD2 matches at 11 bases. Germline loops: CDR1 GTSNPN, CDR2 SVGIG (reference sequence). The V gene end was trimmed by 3 bases and the J gene end by 3 bases; junction bases not matched to a gene: 4. This CDR3 has 15 amino acids. The CDR3 loop reads CAWSYGLAGYNEQFF. The CDR3 DNA reads as TGTGCCTGGAGCTACGGACTAGCGGGCTACAATGAGCAGTTCTTC.

The genes are TRBV13 and TRBJ2-1; 9 bases line up with TRBD2. Germline CDR1 PRHDT, CDR2 FYEKMQ (reference sequence). The CDR3 consists of 16 residues. The V gene end was trimmed by 8 bases and the J gene end by 7 bases; junction bases not matched to a gene: 15. In DNA form, the CDR3 reads TGTGCCAGCCAACCCCAACAAGCGGGAGGCCGAAATGAGCAGTTCTTC. This gives the protein CASQPQQAGGRNEQFF. Full variable domain (remainder filled in from reference TRBV13 and TRBJ2-1): AAGVIQSPRHLIKEKRETATLKCYPIPRHDTVYWYQQGPGQDPQFLISFYEKMQSDKGSIPDRFSAQQFSDYHSELNMSSLELGDSALYFCASQPQQAGGRNEQFFGPGTRLTVL.

The chain combines TRBV6-1 with TRBJ1-2; 7 bases fit TRBD1. The trim removed 7 bases at V and 8 bases at J, leaving 10 bases unmatched. The CDR3 spans 13 residues. Germline CDR1 is MNHNS and CDR2 is SASEGT. The CDR3 bases are TGTGCCAGCAAGCCGACAGGGCTTGACGGCTACACCTTC. Encoded protein: CASKPTGLDGYTF.

The V and J genes are TRBV7-8 and TRBJ2-1, with D unresolved. CDR3 length: 14 residues. The V gene's germline CDR1 is SGHVS and CDR2 FQNEAQ. The V end lost 3 bases, the J end lost 2 bases, and 8 bases lay between the germline ends. The CDR3 loop is CASSFRATYNEQFF. DNA of the CDR3: TGTGCCAGCAGCTTTAGGGCTACCTACAATGAGCAGTTCTTC.

The chain uses TRBV2 and TRBJ2-7, with 8 bases that match TRBD1. The CDR3 has 14 amino acids. CDR1 SNHLY and CDR2 FYNNEI come from the germline V gene. Trimming removed 7 bases from V and 0 bases from J; junction bases left unmatched: 5. CDR3 residues: CASMTGVFSYEQYF. The CDR3 DNA reads as TGTGCCAGCATGACAGGGGTCTTCTCCTACGAGCAGTACTTC.